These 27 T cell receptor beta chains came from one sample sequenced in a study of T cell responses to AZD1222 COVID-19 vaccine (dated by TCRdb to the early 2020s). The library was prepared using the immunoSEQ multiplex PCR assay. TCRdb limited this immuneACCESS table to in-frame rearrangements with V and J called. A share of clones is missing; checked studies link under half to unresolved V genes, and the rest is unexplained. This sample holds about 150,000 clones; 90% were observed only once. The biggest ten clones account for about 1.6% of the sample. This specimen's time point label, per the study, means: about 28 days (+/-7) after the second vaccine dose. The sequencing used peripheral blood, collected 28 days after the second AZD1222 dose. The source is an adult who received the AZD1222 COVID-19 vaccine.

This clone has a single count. The DNA for the CDR3 is TGTGCCAGCAGTTTCTCATCGGGAGGGCTGCAGTATTTT. This translates into CASSFSSGGLQYF. The chain recombines TRBV27 with TRBJ2-3, with 8 bases matching TRBD2. The germline V gene has CDR1 MNHEY and CDR2 SMNVEV (reference sequence). The J segment lost 11 bases and the V segment lost 3 bases, leaving 7 bases of the junction unmatched. The CDR3 is 13 amino acids.

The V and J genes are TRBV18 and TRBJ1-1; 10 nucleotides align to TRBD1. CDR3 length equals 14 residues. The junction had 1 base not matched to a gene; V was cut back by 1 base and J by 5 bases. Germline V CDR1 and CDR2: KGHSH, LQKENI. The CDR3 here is CASSPRTGGTEAFF. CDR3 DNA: TGTGCCAGCTCACCACGGACAGGGGGTACTGAAGCTTTCTTT.

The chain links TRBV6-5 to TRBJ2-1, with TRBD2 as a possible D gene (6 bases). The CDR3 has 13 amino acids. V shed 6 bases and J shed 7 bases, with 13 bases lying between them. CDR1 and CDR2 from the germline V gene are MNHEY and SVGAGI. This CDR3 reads CASSGSPFNEQFF. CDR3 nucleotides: TGTGCCAGCAGCGGGAGTCCTTTTAATGAGCAGTTCTTC.

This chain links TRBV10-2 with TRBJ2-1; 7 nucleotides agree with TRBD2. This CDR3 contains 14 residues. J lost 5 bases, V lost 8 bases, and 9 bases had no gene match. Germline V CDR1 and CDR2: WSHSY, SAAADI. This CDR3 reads CASCRLAGDNEQFF. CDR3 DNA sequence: TGCGCCAGCTGCAGGTTAGCGGGTGACAATGAGCAGTTCTTC.

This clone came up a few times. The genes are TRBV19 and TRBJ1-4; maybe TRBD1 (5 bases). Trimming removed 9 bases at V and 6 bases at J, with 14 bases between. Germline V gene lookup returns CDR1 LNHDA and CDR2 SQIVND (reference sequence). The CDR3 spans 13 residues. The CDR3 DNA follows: TGTGCCAGCGACCCCCCGACAGATGAAAAACTGTTTTTT. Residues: CASDPPTDEKLFF.

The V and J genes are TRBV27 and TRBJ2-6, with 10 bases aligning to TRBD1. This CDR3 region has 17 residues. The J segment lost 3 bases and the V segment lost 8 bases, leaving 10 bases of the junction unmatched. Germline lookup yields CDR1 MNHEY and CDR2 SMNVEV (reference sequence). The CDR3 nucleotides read TGTGCCAGCTTAGCCGTGACAGGGGGCGGTGGGGCCAACGTCCTGACTTTC. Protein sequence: CASLAVTGGGGANVLTF.

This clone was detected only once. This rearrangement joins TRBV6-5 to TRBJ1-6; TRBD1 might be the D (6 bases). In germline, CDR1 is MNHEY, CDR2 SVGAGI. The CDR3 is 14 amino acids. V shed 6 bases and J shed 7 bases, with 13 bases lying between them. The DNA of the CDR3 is TGTGCCAGCAGAAACAGGGCGAGGAATTCACCCCTCCACTTT. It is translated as CASRNRARNSPLHF.

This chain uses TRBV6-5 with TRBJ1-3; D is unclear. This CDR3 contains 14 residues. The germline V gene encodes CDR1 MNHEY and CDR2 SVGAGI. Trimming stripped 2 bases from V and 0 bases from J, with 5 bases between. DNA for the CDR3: TGTGCCAGCAGTTACGCGTCCTCTGGAAACACCATATATTTT. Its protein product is CASSYASSGNTIYF.

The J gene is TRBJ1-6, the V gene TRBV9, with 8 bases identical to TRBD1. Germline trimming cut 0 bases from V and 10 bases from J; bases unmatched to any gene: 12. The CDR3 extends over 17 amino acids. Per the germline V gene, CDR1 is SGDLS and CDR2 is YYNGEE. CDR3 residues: CASSVGAPGQVGSPLHF. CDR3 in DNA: TGTGCCAGCAGCGTAGGGGCACCGGGACAGGTAGGATCACCCCTCCACTTT.

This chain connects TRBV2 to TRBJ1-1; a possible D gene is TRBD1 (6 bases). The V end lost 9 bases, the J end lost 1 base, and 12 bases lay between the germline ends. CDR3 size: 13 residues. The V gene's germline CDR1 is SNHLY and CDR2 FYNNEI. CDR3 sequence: CARSGQSNTEAFF. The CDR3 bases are TGTGCCAGGTCCGGACAGTCGAACACTGAAGCTTTCTTT.

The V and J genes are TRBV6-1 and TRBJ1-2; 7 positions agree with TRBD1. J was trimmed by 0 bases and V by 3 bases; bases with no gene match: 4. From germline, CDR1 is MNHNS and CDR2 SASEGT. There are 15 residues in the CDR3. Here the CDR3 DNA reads TGTGCCAGCAGTGATAGGACAGGAGCTAACTATGGCTACACCTTC. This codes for CASSDRTGANYGYTF.

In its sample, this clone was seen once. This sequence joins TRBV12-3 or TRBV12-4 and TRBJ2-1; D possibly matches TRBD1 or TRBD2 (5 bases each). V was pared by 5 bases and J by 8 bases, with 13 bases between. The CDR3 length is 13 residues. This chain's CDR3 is CASSGLRGDEQFF. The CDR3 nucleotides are TGTGCCAGCAGTGGGCTGAGGGGAGATGAGCAGTTCTTC.

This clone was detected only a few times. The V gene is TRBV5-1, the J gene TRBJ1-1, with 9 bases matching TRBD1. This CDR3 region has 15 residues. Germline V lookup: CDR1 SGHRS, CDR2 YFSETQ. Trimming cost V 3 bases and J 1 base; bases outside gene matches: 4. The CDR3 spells CASSSKQGANTEAFF. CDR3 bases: TGCGCCAGCAGCTCTAAACAGGGGGCGAACACTGAAGCTTTCTTT.

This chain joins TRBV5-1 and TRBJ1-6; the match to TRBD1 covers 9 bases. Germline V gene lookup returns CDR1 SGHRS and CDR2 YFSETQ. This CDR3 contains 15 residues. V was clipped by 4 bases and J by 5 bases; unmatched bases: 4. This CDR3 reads CASSLGQGNNSPLHF. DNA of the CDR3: TGCGCCAGCAGCCTGGGACAGGGCAATAATTCACCCCTCCACTTT.

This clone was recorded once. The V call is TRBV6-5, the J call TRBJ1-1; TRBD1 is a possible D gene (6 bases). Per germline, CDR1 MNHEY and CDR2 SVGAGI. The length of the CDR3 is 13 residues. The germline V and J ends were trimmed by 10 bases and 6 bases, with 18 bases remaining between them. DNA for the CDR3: TGTGCCATTCCGGGACACCGGGTCGCTGAAGCTTTCTTT. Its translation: CAIPGHRVAEAFF.

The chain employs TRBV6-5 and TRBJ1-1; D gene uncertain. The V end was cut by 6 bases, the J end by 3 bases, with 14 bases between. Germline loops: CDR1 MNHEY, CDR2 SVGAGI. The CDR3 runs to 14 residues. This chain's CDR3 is CASRLEGSDTEAFF. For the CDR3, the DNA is TGTGCCAGCAGGCTTGAGGGTTCAGACACTGAAGCTTTCTTT.

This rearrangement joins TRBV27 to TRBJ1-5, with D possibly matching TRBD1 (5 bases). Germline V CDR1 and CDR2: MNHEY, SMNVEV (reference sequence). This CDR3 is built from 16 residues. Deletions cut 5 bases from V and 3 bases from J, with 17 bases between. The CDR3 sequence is CASSQVRQGANQPQHF. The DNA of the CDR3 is TGTGCCAGCAGTCAGGTCCGGCAGGGCGCCAATCAGCCCCAGCATTTT.

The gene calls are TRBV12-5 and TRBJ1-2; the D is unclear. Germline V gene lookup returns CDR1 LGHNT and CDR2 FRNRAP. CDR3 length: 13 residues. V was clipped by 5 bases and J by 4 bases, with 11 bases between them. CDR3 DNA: TGTGCTAGTGGTGCTGTGCCGATCTATGGCTACACCTTC. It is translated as CASGAVPIYGYTF.

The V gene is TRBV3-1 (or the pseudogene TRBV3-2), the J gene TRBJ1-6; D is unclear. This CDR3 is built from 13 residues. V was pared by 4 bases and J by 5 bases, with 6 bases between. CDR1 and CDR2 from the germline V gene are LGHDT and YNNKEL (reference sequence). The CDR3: CASSRGDNSPLHF. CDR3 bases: TGTGCCAGCAGCCGTGGAGATAATTCACCCCTCCACTTT.

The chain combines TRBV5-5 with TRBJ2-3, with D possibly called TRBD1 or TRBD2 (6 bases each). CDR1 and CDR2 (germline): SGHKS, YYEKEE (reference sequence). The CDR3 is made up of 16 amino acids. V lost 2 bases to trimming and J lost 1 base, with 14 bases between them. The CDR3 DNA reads TGTGCCAGCAGCTTATTCATCGGGGGCGGCACAGATACGCAGTATTTT. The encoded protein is CASSLFIGGGTDTQYF.

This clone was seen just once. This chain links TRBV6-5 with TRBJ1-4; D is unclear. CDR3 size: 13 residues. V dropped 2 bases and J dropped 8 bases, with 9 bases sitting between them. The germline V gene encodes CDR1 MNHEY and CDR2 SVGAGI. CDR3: CASSYLRREKLFF. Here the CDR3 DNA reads TGTGCCAGCAGTTACCTCAGGAGGGAAAAACTGTTTTTT.

CDR3 DNA sequence: TGTGCCAGCAGTTACAGGGACAGGGTGAAAGGCTACACCTTC. This gives the protein CASSYRDRVKGYTF. The V gene is TRBV6-5, the J gene TRBJ1-2; 9 bases align to TRBD1. The germline gives CDR1 MNHEY, CDR2 SVGAGI. CDR3 size: 14 residues. J lost 8 bases, V lost 2 bases, and 6 bases had no gene match.

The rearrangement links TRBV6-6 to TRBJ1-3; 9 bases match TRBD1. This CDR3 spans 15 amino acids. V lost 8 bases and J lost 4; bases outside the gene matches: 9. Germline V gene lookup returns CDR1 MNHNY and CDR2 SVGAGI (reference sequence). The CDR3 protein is CASETAGQGGNTIYF. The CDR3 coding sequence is TGTGCCAGCGAGACAGCGGGACAGGGAGGAAACACCATATATTTT.

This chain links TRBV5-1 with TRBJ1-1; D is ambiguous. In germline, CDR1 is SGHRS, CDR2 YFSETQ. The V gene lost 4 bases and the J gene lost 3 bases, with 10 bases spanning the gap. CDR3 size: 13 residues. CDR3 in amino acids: CASSPHGYTEAFF. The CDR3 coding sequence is TGCGCCAGCAGCCCCCACGGATACACTGAAGCTTTCTTT.

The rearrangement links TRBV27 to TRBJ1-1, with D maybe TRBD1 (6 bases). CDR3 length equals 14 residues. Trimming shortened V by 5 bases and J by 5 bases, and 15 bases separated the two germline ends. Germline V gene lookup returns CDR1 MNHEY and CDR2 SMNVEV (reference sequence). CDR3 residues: CASSSAGAGTEAFF. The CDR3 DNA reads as TGTGCCAGCAGTAGTGCGGGGGCGGGGACTGAAGCTTTCTTT.

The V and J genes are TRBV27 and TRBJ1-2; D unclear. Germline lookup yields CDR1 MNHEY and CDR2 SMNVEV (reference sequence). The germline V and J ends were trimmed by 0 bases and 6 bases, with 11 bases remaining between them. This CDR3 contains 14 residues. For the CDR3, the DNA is TGTGCCAGCAGTTTATCGACCCGGTCTAATGGCTACACCTTC. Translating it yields CASSLSTRSNGYTF.

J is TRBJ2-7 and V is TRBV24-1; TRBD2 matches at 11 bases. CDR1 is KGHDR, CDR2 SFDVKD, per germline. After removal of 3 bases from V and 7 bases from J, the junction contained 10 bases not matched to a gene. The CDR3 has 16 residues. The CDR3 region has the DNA TGTGCCACCAGTGATGATGAACTAGCGGGAGAGGCGGAGCAGTACTTC. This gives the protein CATSDDELAGEAEQYF.